The clone carrying this T cell receptor beta chain was recorded at least ten times. Its antigen is as yet unknown. The data derive from a study of T cells in Graves' hyperthyroidism and ophthalmopathy. Findings and caveats of the study: Progression to ophthalmopathy was predicted a median of roughly 6.6 months early. Ophthalmopathy cases were set apart from stable hyperthyroidism by a 13 V-J model.

CDR3 length equals 11 residues. Germline V CDR1 and CDR2: DFQATT, SNEGSKA (reference sequence). Trimming left V 0 bases short and J 4 bases short, with 3 bases between. TCR beta CDR3 regions were amplified from RNA. Researchers ran a first-round RT-PCR on the TCR CDR3 using the HTBI primer set. TCRdb analysed the multiplex PCR reads with MiXCR anew, one entry per CDR3 protein. The sample lists approximately 610,000 distinct CDR3 sequences, roughly 14% occurring once. This TCR was recovered from a woman aged 40-49 years with Graves' ophthalmopathy. V gene TRBV20-1 combines with J gene TRBJ1-2; D gene ambiguous. Sequenced material: blood. The CDR3 loop is CSARELYGYTF. The DNA for the CDR3 is TGCAGTGCTAGAGAGCTCTATGGCTACACCTTC.